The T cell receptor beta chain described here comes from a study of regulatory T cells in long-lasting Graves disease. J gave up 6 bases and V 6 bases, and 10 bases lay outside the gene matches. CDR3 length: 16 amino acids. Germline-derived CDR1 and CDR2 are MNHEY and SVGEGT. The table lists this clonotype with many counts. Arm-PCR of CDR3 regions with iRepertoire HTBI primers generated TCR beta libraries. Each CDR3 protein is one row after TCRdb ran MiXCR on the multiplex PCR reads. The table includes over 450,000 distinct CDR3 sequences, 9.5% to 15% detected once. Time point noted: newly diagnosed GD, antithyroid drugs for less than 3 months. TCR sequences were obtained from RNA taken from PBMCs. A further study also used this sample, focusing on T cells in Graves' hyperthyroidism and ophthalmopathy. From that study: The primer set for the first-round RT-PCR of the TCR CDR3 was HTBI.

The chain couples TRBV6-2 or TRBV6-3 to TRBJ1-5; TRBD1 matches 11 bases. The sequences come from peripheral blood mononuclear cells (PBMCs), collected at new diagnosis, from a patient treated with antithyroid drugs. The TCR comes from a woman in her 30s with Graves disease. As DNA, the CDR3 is TGTGCCAGCAGGACCTGGGGGACAGGGGGTACTCAGCCCCAGCATTTT. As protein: CASRTWGTGGTQPQHF.